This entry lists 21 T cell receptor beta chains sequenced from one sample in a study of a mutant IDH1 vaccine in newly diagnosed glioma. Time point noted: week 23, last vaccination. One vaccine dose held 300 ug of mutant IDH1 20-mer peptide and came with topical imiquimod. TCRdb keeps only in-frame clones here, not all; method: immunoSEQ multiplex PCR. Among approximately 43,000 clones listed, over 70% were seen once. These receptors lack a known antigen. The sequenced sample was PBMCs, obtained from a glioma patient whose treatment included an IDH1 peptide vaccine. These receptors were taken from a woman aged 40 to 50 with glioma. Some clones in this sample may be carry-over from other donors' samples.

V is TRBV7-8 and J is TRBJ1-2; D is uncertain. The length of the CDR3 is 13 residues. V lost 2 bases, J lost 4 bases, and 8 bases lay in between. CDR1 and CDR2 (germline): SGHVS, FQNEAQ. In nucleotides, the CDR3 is TGTGCCAGCAGCTTATCACAGAGCTATGGCTACACCTTC. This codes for CASSLSQSYGYTF.

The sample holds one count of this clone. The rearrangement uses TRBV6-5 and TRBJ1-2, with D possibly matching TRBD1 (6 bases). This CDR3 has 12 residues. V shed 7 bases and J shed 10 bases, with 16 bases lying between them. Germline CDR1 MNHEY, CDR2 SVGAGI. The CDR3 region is CASTTGAFDYTF. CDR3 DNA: TGTGCCAGCACGACAGGAGCCTTTGACTACACCTTC.

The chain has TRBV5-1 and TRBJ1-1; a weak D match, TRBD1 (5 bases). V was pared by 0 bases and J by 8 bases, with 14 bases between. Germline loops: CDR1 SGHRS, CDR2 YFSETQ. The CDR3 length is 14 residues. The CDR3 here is CASSLAGTDPEAFF. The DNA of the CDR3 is TGCGCCAGCAGCTTGGCCGGGACGGATCCAGAAGCTTTCTTT.

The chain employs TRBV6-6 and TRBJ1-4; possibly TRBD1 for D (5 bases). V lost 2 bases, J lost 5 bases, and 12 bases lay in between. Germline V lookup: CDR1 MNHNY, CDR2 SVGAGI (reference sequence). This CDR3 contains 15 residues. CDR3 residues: CASSYPDKENEKLFF. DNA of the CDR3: TGTGCCAGCAGTTACCCGGACAAGGAAAATGAAAAACTGTTTTTT.

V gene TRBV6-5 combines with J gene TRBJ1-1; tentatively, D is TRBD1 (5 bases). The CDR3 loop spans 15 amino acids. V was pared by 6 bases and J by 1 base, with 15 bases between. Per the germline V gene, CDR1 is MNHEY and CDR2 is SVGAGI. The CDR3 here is CASRPKLGRNTEAFF. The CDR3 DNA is TGTGCCAGCAGACCTAAACTGGGACGGAACACTGAAGCTTTCTTT.

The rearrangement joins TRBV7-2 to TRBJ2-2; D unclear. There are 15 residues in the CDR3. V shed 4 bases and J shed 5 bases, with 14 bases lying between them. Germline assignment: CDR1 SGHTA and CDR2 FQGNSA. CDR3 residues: CASSSSVGGTGELFF. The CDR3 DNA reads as TGTGCCAGCAGCTCCTCTGTCGGTGGGACCGGGGAGCTGTTTTTT. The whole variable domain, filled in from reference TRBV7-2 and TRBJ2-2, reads GAGVSQSPSNKVTEKGKDVELRCDPISGHTALYWYRQSLGQGLEFLIYFQGNSAPDKSGLPSDRFSAERTGGSVSTLTIQRTQQEDSAVYLCASSSSVGGTGELFFGEGSRLTVL.

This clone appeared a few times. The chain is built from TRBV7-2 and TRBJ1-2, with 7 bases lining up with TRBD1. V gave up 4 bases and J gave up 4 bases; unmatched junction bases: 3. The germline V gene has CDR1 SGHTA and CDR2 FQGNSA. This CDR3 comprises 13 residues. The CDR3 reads CASSSDRFYGYTF. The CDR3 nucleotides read TGTGCCAGCAGCTCGGACAGGTTCTATGGCTACACCTTC.

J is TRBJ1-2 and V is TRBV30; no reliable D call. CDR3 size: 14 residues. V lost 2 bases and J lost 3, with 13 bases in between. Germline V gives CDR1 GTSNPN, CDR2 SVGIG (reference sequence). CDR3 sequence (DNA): TGTGCCTGGAGTCCGGAGAGGTTGTACTATGGCTACACCTTC. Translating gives CAWSPERLYYGYTF. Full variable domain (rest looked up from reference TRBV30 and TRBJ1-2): SQTIHQWPATLVQPVGSPLSLECTVEGTSNPNLYWYRQAAGRGLQLLFYSVGIGQISSEVPQNLSASRPQDRQFILSSKKLLLSDSGFYLCAWSPERLYYGYTFGSGTRLTVV.

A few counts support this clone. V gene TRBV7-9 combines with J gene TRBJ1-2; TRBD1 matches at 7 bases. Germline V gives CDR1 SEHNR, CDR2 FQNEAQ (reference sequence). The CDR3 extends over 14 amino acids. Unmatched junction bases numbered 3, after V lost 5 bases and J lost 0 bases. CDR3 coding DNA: TGTGCCAGCAGCCTACAGGGGACTAACTATGGCTACACCTTC. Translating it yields CASSLQGTNYGYTF.

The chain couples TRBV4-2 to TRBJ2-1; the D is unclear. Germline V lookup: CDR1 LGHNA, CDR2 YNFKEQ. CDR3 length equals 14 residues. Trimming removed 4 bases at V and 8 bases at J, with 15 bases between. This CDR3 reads CASSLGSLGDEQFF. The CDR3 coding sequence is TGTGCCAGCAGCCTGGGCAGCCTTGGGGATGAGCAGTTCTTC.

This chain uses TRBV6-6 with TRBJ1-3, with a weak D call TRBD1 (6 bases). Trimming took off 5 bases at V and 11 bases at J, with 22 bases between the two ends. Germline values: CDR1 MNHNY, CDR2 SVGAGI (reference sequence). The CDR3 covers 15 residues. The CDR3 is CASSTTAKRQVAIYF. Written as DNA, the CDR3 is TGTGCCAGCAGTACTACCGCGAAACGACAGGTTGCCATATATTTT.

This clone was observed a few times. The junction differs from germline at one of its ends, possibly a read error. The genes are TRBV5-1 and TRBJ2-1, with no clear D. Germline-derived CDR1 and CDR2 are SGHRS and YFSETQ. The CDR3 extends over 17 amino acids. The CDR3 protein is CASSFEGVLDSNNEQFF. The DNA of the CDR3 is TGCGCCAGCAGCTTCGAAGGAGTACTCGACTCCAACAATGAGCAGTTCTTC.

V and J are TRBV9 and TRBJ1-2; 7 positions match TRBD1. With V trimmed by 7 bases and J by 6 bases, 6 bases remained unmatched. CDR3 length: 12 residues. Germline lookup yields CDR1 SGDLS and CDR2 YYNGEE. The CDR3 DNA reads TGTGCCAGCGGATACAGGGGAGATGGCTACACCTTC. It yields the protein CASGYRGDGYTF.

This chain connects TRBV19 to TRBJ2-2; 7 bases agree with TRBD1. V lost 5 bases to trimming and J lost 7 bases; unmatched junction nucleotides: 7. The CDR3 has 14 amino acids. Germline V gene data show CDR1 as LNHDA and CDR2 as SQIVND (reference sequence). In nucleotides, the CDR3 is TGTGCCAGTAGTCTACAGGGGAAGGACGGGGAGCTGTTTTTT. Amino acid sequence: CASSLQGKDGELFF.

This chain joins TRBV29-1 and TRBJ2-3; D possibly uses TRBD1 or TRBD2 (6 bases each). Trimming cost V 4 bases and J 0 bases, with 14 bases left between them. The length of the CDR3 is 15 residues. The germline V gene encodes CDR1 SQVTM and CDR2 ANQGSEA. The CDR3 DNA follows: TGCAGCGTTGCTGAGGGGGGAATGAGCACAGATACGCAGTATTTT. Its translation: CSVAEGGMSTDTQYF.

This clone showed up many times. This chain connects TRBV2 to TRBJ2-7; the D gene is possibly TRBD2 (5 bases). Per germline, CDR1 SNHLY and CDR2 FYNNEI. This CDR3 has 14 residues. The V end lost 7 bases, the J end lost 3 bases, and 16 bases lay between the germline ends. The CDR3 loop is CASTRELVFYEQYF. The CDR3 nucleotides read TGTGCCAGCACCCGGGAACTAGTTTTCTACGAGCAGTACTTC.

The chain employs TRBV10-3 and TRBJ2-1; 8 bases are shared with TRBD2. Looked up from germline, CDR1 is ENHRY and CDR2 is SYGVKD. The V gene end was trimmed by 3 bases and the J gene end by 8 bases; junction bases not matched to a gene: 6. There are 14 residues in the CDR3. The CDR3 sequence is CAISDNGRGDEQFF. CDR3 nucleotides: TGTGCCATCAGTGACAACGGGAGGGGTGATGAGCAGTTCTTC.

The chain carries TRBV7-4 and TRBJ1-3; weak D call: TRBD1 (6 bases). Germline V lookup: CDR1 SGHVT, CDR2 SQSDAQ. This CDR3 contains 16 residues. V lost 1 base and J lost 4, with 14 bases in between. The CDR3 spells CASSLVRGSCGNTIYF. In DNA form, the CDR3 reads TGTGCCAGCAGCTTAGTCAGGGGAAGCTGCGGAAACACCATATATTTT. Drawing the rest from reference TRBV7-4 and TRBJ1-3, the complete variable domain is GAGVSQSPRYKVAKRGRDVALRCDSISGHVTLYWYRQTLGQGSEVLTYSQSDAQRDKSGRPSGRFSAERPERSVSTLKIQRTEQGDSAVYLCASSLVRGSCGNTIYFGEGSWLTVV.

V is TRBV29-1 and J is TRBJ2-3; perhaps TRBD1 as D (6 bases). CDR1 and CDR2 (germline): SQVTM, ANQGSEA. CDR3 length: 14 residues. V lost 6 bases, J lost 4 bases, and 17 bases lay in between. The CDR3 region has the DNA TGCAGCGTCGAACAGGGTAATAAGGCAGATACGCAGTATTTT. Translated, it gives CSVEQGNKADTQYF.

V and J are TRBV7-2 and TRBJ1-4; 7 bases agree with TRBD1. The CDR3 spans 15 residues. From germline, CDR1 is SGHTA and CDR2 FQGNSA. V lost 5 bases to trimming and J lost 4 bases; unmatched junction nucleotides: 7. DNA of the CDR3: TGTGCCAGCAGCAACATCTGGGACAGTAATGAAAAACTGTTTTTT. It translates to CASSNIWDSNEKLFF.

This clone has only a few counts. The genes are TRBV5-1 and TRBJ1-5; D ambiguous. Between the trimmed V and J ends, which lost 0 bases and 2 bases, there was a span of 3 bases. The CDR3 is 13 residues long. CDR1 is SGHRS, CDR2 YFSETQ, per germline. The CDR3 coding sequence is TGCGCCAGCAGCTTGGACGGCAATCAGCCCCAGCATTTT. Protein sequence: CASSLDGNQPQHF. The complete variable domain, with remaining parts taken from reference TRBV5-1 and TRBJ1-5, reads KAGVTQTPRYLIKTRGQQVTLSCSPISGHRSVSWYQQTPGQGLQFLFEYFSETQRNKGNFPGRFSGRQFSNSRSEMNVSTLELGDSALYLCASSLDGNQPQHFGDGTRLSIL.